These 22 T cell receptor beta chains were sequenced from one sample in a study of regulatory T cells in long-lasting Graves disease. Arm-PCR of CDR3 regions and iRepertoire HTBI primers were used to build TCR beta libraries. TCRdb re-called the multiplex PCR reads with MiXCR, one entry per CDR3 protein. The data hold approximately 690,000 distinct CDR3 sequences, with 30% observed a single time. Time point indicated: persistent/refractory GD, antithyroid drugs over 5 years with positive TRAb. The TCR library used RNA extracted from PBMCs. The sample in question was peripheral blood mononuclear cells (PBMCs), obtained when the disease was refractory, from a patient treated with antithyroid drugs. Source of these receptors: a female donor with Graves disease.

The chain couples TRBV9 to TRBJ2-7; no definite D call. The germline gives CDR1 SGDLS, CDR2 YYNGEE. Trimming left V 0 bases short and J 6 bases short, with 13 bases between. The length of the CDR3 is 14 residues. In DNA, the CDR3 is TGTGCCAGCAGCGTAGGCCCGAGTGAGGCCGAGCAGTACTTC. Its protein is CASSVGPSEAEQYF. Looking up the rest from reference TRBV9 and TRBJ2-7 gives the full variable domain: DSGVTQTPKHLITATGQRVTLRCSPRSGDLSVYWYQQSLDQGLQFLIQYYNGEERAKGNILERFSAQQFPDLHSELNLSSLELGDSALYFCASSVGPSEAEQYFGPGTRLTVT.

This clonotype was detected ten times or more. The rearrangement joins TRBV12-3 or TRBV12-4 to TRBJ1-4, with D hard to call. The CDR3 runs to 13 residues. V shed 6 bases and J shed 14 bases, with 19 bases lying between them. As DNA, the CDR3 is TGTGCCAGCAGCCACCAGTTGGTGGATTTCCTGTTTTTT. It is translated as CASSHQLVDFLFF.

This clonotype appeared a single time. For the CDR3, the DNA is TGTGCCAGCAGCCCCCTACTGAGCGGGATAGAGACCCAGTACTTC. Translation: CASSPLLSGIETQYF. The genes are TRBV6-1 and TRBJ2-5; 7 positions agree with TRBD2. Germline V gene sequence: CDR1 MNHNS, CDR2 SASEGT. V lost 6 bases to trimming and J lost 4 bases; unmatched junction nucleotides: 11. The CDR3 runs 15 residues.

This clonotype was seen repeatedly, ten times or more. The chain is built from TRBV11-2 and TRBJ2-7, with D unclear. Trimming pared 0 bases from V and 6 bases from J, leaving 15 bases between. Germline loops: CDR1 SGHAT, CDR2 FQNNGV. The CDR3 extends over 15 amino acids. CDR3 amino acids: CASSLDLAGYGEQYF. In DNA form, the CDR3 reads TGTGCCAGCAGCTTAGATTTGGCAGGCTACGGCGAGCAGTACTTC.

The rearrangement uses TRBV19 and TRBJ2-7, with 10 nucleotides matching TRBD1. The V and J ends lost 7 bases and 4 bases, in that order; junction bases with no gene match: 7. This CDR3 region has 14 residues. Germline V gene lookup returns CDR1 LNHDA and CDR2 SQIVND (reference sequence). The CDR3 coding sequence is TGTGCCAGTAACCGCGGACAGGGGGGGTACGAGCAGTACTTC. It codes for CASNRGQGGYEQYF.

This rearrangement joins TRBV10-3 to TRBJ2-1; 10 bases are shared with TRBD1. The CDR3 sequence is 15 residues long. V dropped 4 bases and J dropped 4; count of bases not matched to a gene: 4. Germline V CDR1 and CDR2: ENHRY, SYGVKD. The CDR3 spells CAISGGTGDYNEQFF. The CDR3 DNA is TGTGCCATCAGTGGGGGGACAGGGGATTACAATGAGCAGTTCTTC.

V gene TRBV7-9 combines with J gene TRBJ2-3; the match to TRBD2 covers 10 bases. Germline values: CDR1 SEHNR, CDR2 FQNEAQ (reference sequence). V lost 5 bases, J lost 2 bases, and 10 bases stayed unmatched. The CDR3 is 17 residues long. DNA for the CDR3: TGTGCCAGCAGCCGAAGTCGGACTAGCGGATTCACAGATACGCAGTATTTT. This sequence encodes CASSRSRTSGFTDTQYF.

This clonotype was recorded at least ten times. The V call is TRBV12-3 or TRBV12-4, the J call TRBJ1-1; D remains ambiguous. The CDR3 runs 13 residues. V was shortened by 2 bases and J by 7 bases, with 11 bases between the two germline ends. The CDR3 here is CASSLMAGSEAFF. CDR3 coding DNA: TGTGCCAGCAGTTTAATGGCCGGGAGTGAAGCTTTCTTT.

The chain combines TRBV12-3 or TRBV12-4 with TRBJ1-1, with 8 bases identical to TRBD1. The CDR3 is 14 amino acids. The V segment lost 7 bases and the J segment 1 base; nucleotides outside the gene matches: 5. The CDR3: CASTAGTGNTEAFF. The CDR3 DNA reads as TGTGCCAGCACCGCCGGGACAGGGAACACTGAAGCTTTCTTT.

V gene TRBV6-9 combines with J gene TRBJ2-7, with a possible D match to TRBD1 (6 bases). The germline V gene has CDR1 MNHGY and CDR2 SVAAGI. Trimming cost V 3 bases and J 1 base, with 10 bases left between them. The length of the CDR3 is 14 residues. The CDR3 coding sequence is TGTGCCAGCAGTTACGCCGGACAGTCCTACGAGCAGTACTTC. Its translation is CASSYAGQSYEQYF.

The CDR3 loop is CASPVFEQYF. The CDR3 coding sequence is TGTGCCAGCCCGGTCTTCGAGCAGTACTTC. The chain joins TRBV14 to TRBJ2-7; D remains ambiguous. Trimming cost V 8 bases and J 6 bases, with 8 bases left between them. The germline V gene has CDR1 SGHDN and CDR2 FVKESK. This CDR3 has 10 residues.

As to this clonotype: A much larger clone sits a single nucleotide away, making a read error possible. J is TRBJ1-2 and V is TRBV11-2; possibly TRBD1 for D (5 bases). Trimming shortened V by 2 bases and J by 9 bases, and 16 bases separated the two germline ends. CDR1 and CDR2 (germline): SGHAT, FQNNGV. The CDR3 contains 14 residues. Written as DNA, the CDR3 is TGTGCCAGCAGCTTAAGTAGAGCAGGGCGAAGCTACACCTTC. Translated, it gives CASSLSRAGRSYTF.

This clonotype was observed a few times. V and J are TRBV14 and TRBJ2-5; D is uncertain. Germline V gives CDR1 SGHDN, CDR2 FVKESK. The CDR3 extends over 15 amino acids. Trimming shortened V by 4 bases and J by 1 base, and 13 bases separated the two germline ends. CDR3 sequence: CASSPLGRSQETQYF. In DNA, the CDR3 is TGTGCCAGCAGCCCTTTAGGGCGGAGCCAAGAGACCCAGTACTTC. Variable domain in full (rest from reference TRBV14 and TRBJ2-5): EAGVTQFPSHSVIEKGQTVTLRCDPISGHDNLYWYRRVMGKEIKFLLHFVKESKQDESGMPNNRFLAERTGGTYSTLKVQPAELEDSGVYFCASSPLGRSQETQYFGPGTRLLVL.

This clonotype was counted between two and nine times. The chain employs TRBV4-1 and TRBJ2-7, with 7 positions matching TRBD2. The junction had 13 bases not matched to a gene; V was cut back by 4 bases and J by 7 bases. Looked up from germline, CDR1 is MGHRA and CDR2 is YSYEKL. CDR3 length equals 15 residues. This CDR3 reads CASSPPMGGLREQYF. CDR3 sequence (DNA): TGCGCCAGCAGCCCACCCATGGGGGGACTAAGGGAGCAGTACTTC.

This sequence joins TRBV19 and TRBJ1-5, with D possibly being TRBD1 (5 bases). The CDR3 extends over 18 amino acids. CDR1 and CDR2 (germline): LNHDA, SQIVND (reference sequence). V was cut by 1 base and J by 2 bases, with 18 bases left in between. CDR3 in DNA: TGTGCCAGTAGTATAGGGGGCCACTCATCAACTGGCAATCAGCCCCAGCATTTT. This encodes CASSIGGHSSTGNQPQHF. Filled out from reference TRBV19 and TRBJ1-5, the complete variable domain reads DGGITQSPKYLFRKEGQNVTLSCEQNLNHDAMYWYRQDPGQGLRLIYYSQIVNDFQKGDIAEGYSVSREKKESFPLTVTSAQKNPTAFYLCASSIGGHSSTGNQPQHFGDGTRLSIL.

This clonotype has only a few counts. The gene calls are TRBV7-2 and TRBJ2-5; TRBD2 aligns across 16 bases. Germline CDR1 is SGHTA and CDR2 is FQGNSA. This CDR3 is built from 16 residues. V dropped 5 bases and J dropped 4; count of bases not matched to a gene: 4. The CDR3 sequence is CASSKGLAGGAETQYF. The CDR3 coding sequence is TGTGCCAGCAGCAAGGGACTAGCGGGAGGGGCAGAGACCCAGTACTTC.

In its sample, this clonotype was seen a few times. CDR3 sequence reads: CASSEPRGRYNSPLHF. The CDR3 coding sequence is TGTGCCAGCAGTGAACCCAGGGGCCGTTATAATTCACCCCTCCACTTT. V gene TRBV2 combines with J gene TRBJ1-6; D may be TRBD1 (6 bases). CDR3 size: 16 residues. Germline V gene data show CDR1 as SNHLY and CDR2 as FYNNEI. The V gene lost 2 bases and the J gene lost 4 bases, with 12 bases spanning the gap.

This clonotype was seen repeatedly, ten times or more. The gene calls are TRBV28 and TRBJ1-1, with 7 bases aligning to TRBD1. The CDR3 has 15 residues. J was trimmed by 4 bases and V by 5 bases; bases with no gene match: 10. From germline, CDR1 is MDHEN and CDR2 SYDVKM. The CDR3 loop is CASSDYRGPATEAFF. Here the CDR3 DNA reads TGTGCCAGCAGTGACTACAGGGGTCCGGCCACTGAAGCTTTCTTT. The full variable domain, in which reference TRBV28 and TRBJ1-1 provide the parts outside the CDR3, is DVKVTQSSRYLVKRTGEKVFLECVQDMDHENMFWYRQDPGLGLRLIYFSYDVKMKEKGDIPEGYSVSREKKERFSLILESASTNQTSMYLCASSDYRGPATEAFFGQGTRLTVV.

This clonotype was picked up many times. The CDR3 reads CASSTTLKSTREQYF. Written as DNA, the CDR3 is TGTGCCAGCAGTACGACCCTGAAGAGCACTCGGGAGCAGTACTTC. V is TRBV27 and J is TRBJ2-7; no clear D. Trimming took 5 bases from V and 7 from J, leaving 21 bases between them. There are 15 residues in the CDR3. The germline gives CDR1 MNHEY, CDR2 SMNVEV (reference sequence).

On this clonotype itself: At one boundary the junction diverges from the germline segment, which might be a read error. The chain uses TRBV19 and TRBJ1-5; possible D gene TRBD1, 6 bases. Germline assignment: CDR1 LNHDA and CDR2 SQIVND (reference sequence). This CDR3 is 16 amino acids long. As DNA, the CDR3 is TGTTCCAGTAGTATCTTTGGGGGGCCTGGCAATCAGCCCCAGCATTTT. It encodes CSSSIFGGPGNQPQHF.

V gene TRBV25-1 combines with J gene TRBJ1-4; the D is unclear. The J call may be mistaken, given a closer DNA end match to TRBJ1-6. The length of the CDR3 is 15 residues. The V gene's germline CDR1 is MGHDK and CDR2 SYGVNS. In nucleotides, the CDR3 is TGTGCCAGCAGGGGCCTAGGGCCCTATAATTCACCCCTCCACTTT. Residues: CASRGLGPYNSPLHF.

Note on this clonotype: A junction end diverges from the germline sequence, so it may reflect a read error. The chain joins TRBV10-1 to TRBJ1-1; D unclear. CDR1 and CDR2 from the germline V gene are WNHNN and SYGVQD (reference sequence). CDR3 length: 14 residues. This CDR3 is CASSESSLRTETFF. CDR3 sequence (DNA): TGCGCCAGCAGTGAGTCGAGCTTAAGAACTGAAACTTTCTTT.